A selection of T cell receptor beta chains follows, all from one sample in a study of T cell responses to AZD1222 COVID-19 vaccine. Sequencing used immunoSEQ multiplex PCR; TCRdb keeps in-frame clones, though not all of them. This table has under 150,000 clones, 88% appearing once. This material consisted of peripheral blood, taken 28 days after the second AZD1222 dose. These receptors were obtained from an adult who received the AZD1222 COVID-19 vaccine. Both conserved end residues are part of each CDR3. A D gene is named only where the DNA matches it firmly. The listing skips clone size in some rows; elsewhere it reads once, few, many or a size class.

D gene: TRBD1; V gene: TRBV10-3; clone size: .; J gene: TRBJ2-1; CDR3 DNA: TGTGCCATCGGGGCATCCTCCGGGACAGTGTGGGGATACAATGAGCAGTTCTTC; CDR3 protein: CAIGASSGTVWGYNEQFF
D gene: TRBD1; V gene: TRBV19; clone size: .; J gene: TRBJ1-6; CDR3 DNA: TGTGCCAGTAGTCCAGGTTCAGGACAGGGGGATTCACCCCTCCACTTT; CDR3 protein: CASSPGSGQGDSPLHF
D gene: TRBD1; V gene: TRBV29-1; clone size: .; J gene: TRBJ1-1; CDR3 DNA: TGCAGCGCTGGACAGGGCGGGGGGACCACTGAAGCTTTCTTT; CDR3 protein: CSAGQGGGTTEAFF
D gene: .; V gene: TRBV5-4; clone size: .; J gene: TRBJ2-5; CDR3 DNA: TGTGCCAGCAGCCTACCCGGGGCACAGAGAAGAGAGACCCAGTACTTC; CDR3 protein: CASSLPGAQRRETQYF
D gene: .; V gene: TRBV29-1; clone size: .; J gene: TRBJ2-5; CDR3 DNA: TGCAGCGGAAGGACTATTCAAGAGACCCAGTACTTC; CDR3 protein: CSGRTIQETQYF
D gene: TRBD1; V gene: TRBV24-1; clone size: .; J gene: TRBJ2-1; CDR3 DNA: TGTGCCACCAGTGATTCTACCGGGACAGTGAGCAATGAGCAGTTCTTC; CDR3 protein: CATSDSTGTVSNEQFF
D gene: .; V gene: TRBV5-6; clone size: .; J gene: TRBJ2-7; CDR3 DNA: TGTGCCAGCAGCATAACTGGACCGGATGCAAACGAGCAGTACTTC; CDR3 protein: CASSITGPDANEQYF
D gene: .; V gene: TRBV3-1/TRBV3-2; clone size: once; J gene: TRBJ2-7; CDR3 DNA: TGTGCCAGCAGCCAACTCGGTGAGCAGTACTTC; CDR3 protein: CASSQLGEQYF
D gene: .; V gene: TRBV19; clone size: .; J gene: TRBJ2-3; CDR3 DNA: TGTGCCAGTAGGGGGGGCGGCGACACAGATACGCAGTATTTT; CDR3 protein: CASRGGGDTDTQYF
D gene: TRBD1; V gene: TRBV5-1; clone size: .; J gene: TRBJ2-2; CDR3 DNA: TGCGCCAGCAGCATGACAGGGACGGGGAACACCGGGGAGCTGTTTTTT; CDR3 protein: CASSMTGTGNTGELFF
D gene: .; V gene: TRBV9; clone size: .; J gene: TRBJ1-6; CDR3 DNA: TGTGCCAGCAGCGGAACGAGGAATTCACCCCTCCACTTT; CDR3 protein: CASSGTRNSPLHF
D gene: .; V gene: TRBV11-2; clone size: .; J gene: TRBJ1-6; CDR3 DNA: TGTGCCAGCAGCTTAGCTTACGGCCATAATTCACCCCTCCACTTT; CDR3 protein: CASSLAYGHNSPLHF
D gene: .; V gene: TRBV20-1; clone size: .; J gene: TRBJ1-3; CDR3 DNA: TGCAGTGCTAGTGAGGCAGCCCGTCGGTTT; CDR3 protein: CSASEAARRF
D gene: .; V gene: TRBV5-6; clone size: .; J gene: TRBJ1-5; CDR3 DNA: TGTGCCAGCAGCTTATACTGGGCTAATCAGCCCCAGCATTTT; CDR3 protein: CASSLYWANQPQHF
D gene: .; V gene: TRBV7-6; clone size: .; J gene: TRBJ2-3; CDR3 DNA: TGTGCCAGCAGCTTAGTTGCCCAGGTCGGCACAGATACGCAGTATTTT; CDR3 protein: CASSLVAQVGTDTQYF
D gene: .; V gene: TRBV5-4; clone size: .; J gene: TRBJ2-3; CDR3 DNA: TGTGCCAGCAGCCCCGGACTTGGGATAGCGGACACAGATACGCAGTATTTT; CDR3 protein: CASSPGLGIADTDTQYF
D gene: .; V gene: TRBV15; clone size: few; J gene: TRBJ2-1; CDR3 DNA: TGTGCCACCAGCAGAGGTGGGGAGAATGAGCAGTTCTTC; CDR3 protein: CATSRGGENEQFF
D gene: TRBD2; V gene: TRBV6-4; clone size: .; J gene: TRBJ2-1; CDR3 DNA: TGTGCCAGCAGTCGGGTCCCCCTAGCGGGATCCTACAATGAGCAGTTCTTC; CDR3 protein: CASSRVPLAGSYNEQFF
D gene: .; V gene: TRBV3-1/TRBV3-2; clone size: .; J gene: TRBJ2-7; CDR3 DNA: TGTGCCAGCAGTGAGGCAGACCCCTACGAGCAGTACTTC; CDR3 protein: CASSEADPYEQYF
D gene: .; V gene: TRBV18; clone size: .; J gene: TRBJ1-1; CDR3 DNA: TGTGCCAGCTCAATAAGACAGGAGAACACTGAAGCTTTCTTT; CDR3 protein: CASSIRQENTEAFF
D gene: .; V gene: TRBV28; clone size: few; J gene: TRBJ2-7; CDR3 DNA: TGTGCCAGCACTGGCGGCACAAGGGGAGTGTCCTACGAGCAGTACTTC; CDR3 protein: CASTGGTRGVSYEQYF
D gene: .; V gene: TRBV30; clone size: once; J gene: TRBJ1-5; CDR3 DNA: TGTGCCTGGTCAACGGGAACTTATAGCAATCAGCCCCAGCATTTT; CDR3 protein: CAWSTGTYSNQPQHF
D gene: .; V gene: TRBV3-1/TRBV3-2; clone size: .; J gene: TRBJ1-5; CDR3 DNA: TGTGCCAGCAGCCAGTTCGGGGGAAGCAATCAGCCCCAGCATTTT; CDR3 protein: CASSQFGGSNQPQHF
D gene: TRBD2; V gene: TRBV20-1; clone size: once; J gene: TRBJ2-1; CDR3 DNA: TGCAGTGCTAGTGAACCGGGACTAGCGGACCATAGGGGTTACAATGAGCAGTTCTTC; CDR3 protein: CSASEPGLADHRGYNEQFF
D gene: .; V gene: TRBV27; clone size: .; J gene: TRBJ2-5; CDR3 DNA: TGTGCCAGCAGTTTAATGGCAGCTTCCCAAGAGACCCAGTACTTC; CDR3 protein: CASSLMAASQETQYF
D gene: .; V gene: TRBV9; clone size: once; J gene: TRBJ1-1; CDR3 DNA: TGTGCCAGCAGCGTATCCAGGGGAAACACTGAAGCTTTCTTT; CDR3 protein: CASSVSRGNTEAFF
D gene: .; V gene: TRBV6-5; clone size: .; J gene: TRBJ1-4; CDR3 DNA: TGTGCCAGCAGGGCCAGACGTAATGAAAAACTGTTTTTT; CDR3 protein: CASRARRNEKLFF
D gene: TRBD1; V gene: TRBV5-1; clone size: .; J gene: TRBJ1-4; CDR3 DNA: TGCGCCAGCAGCTTTGACAGGGGGGGAGAAAAACTGTTTTTT; CDR3 protein: CASSFDRGGEKLFF
D gene: .; V gene: TRBV5-1; clone size: .; J gene: TRBJ1-2; CDR3 DNA: TGCGCCAGCAGCTTGGAGGCGGGGGGCGCGAATGGCTACACCTTC; CDR3 protein: CASSLEAGGANGYTF
D gene: .; V gene: TRBV5-1; clone size: .; J gene: TRBJ1-5; CDR3 DNA: TGCGCCAGCAGCCCCGACAGTCTCAATCAGCCCCAGCATTTT; CDR3 protein: CASSPDSLNQPQHF
D gene: TRBD1; V gene: TRBV19; clone size: .; J gene: TRBJ1-1; CDR3 DNA: TGTGCCAGTAGTACCCAGGGGGGAGTCACTGAAGCTTTCTTT; CDR3 protein: CASSTQGGVTEAFF
D gene: .; V gene: TRBV11-2; clone size: .; J gene: TRBJ2-7; CDR3 DNA: TGTGCCAGCAGCCCGACCCAGAATCCCTACGAGCAGTACTTC; CDR3 protein: CASSPTQNPYEQYF
D gene: TRBD2; V gene: TRBV9; clone size: .; J gene: TRBJ2-3; CDR3 DNA: TGTGCCAGCAGCATCTTCGCGGGAGGGGCCGGAGATACGCAGTATTTT; CDR3 protein: CASSIFAGGAGDTQYF
D gene: TRBD2; V gene: TRBV7-9; clone size: once; J gene: TRBJ2-2; CDR3 DNA: TGTGCCAGCAGCTTTCGCGGGGCGGGGGCCGGGGAGCTGTTTTTT; CDR3 protein: CASSFRGAGAGELFF
D gene: .; V gene: TRBV11-2; clone size: .; J gene: TRBJ2-5; CDR3 DNA: TGTGCCAGCAGCTTAGTTCCAGGGCAAGAGACCCAGTACTTC; CDR3 protein: CASSLVPGQETQYF
D gene: TRBD1; V gene: TRBV9; clone size: .; J gene: TRBJ2-7; CDR3 DNA: TGTGCCAGCAGCCGGCACCCACAGGGGGCCTACGAGCAGTACTTC; CDR3 protein: CASSRHPQGAYEQYF
D gene: .; V gene: TRBV7-9; clone size: .; J gene: TRBJ1-4; CDR3 DNA: TGTGCCAGCAGCTTAGGGACAGCAAATGAAAAACTGTTTTTT; CDR3 protein: CASSLGTANEKLFF
D gene: .; V gene: TRBV7-2; clone size: .; J gene: TRBJ2-7; CDR3 DNA: TGTGCCAGCAGCTCAGGTGGACAGTACTACGAGCAGTACTTC; CDR3 protein: CASSSGGQYYEQYF
D gene: TRBD2; V gene: TRBV2; clone size: once; J gene: TRBJ2-1; CDR3 DNA: TGTGCCAGCCAGTCTCGGCTGGCGGGAGTAGGGTCCTACAATGAGCAGTTCTTC; CDR3 protein: CASQSRLAGVGSYNEQFF
D gene: TRBD1; V gene: TRBV10-3; clone size: .; J gene: TRBJ1-2; CDR3 DNA: TGTGCCATCAGTGAGCCGGACAGGGCGGGCTATGGCTACACCTTC; CDR3 protein: CAISEPDRAGYGYTF
D gene: .; V gene: TRBV18; clone size: few; J gene: TRBJ1-6; CDR3 DNA: TGTGCCAGCTCACGGGGCGATTCACCCCTCCACTTT; CDR3 protein: CASSRGDSPLHF
D gene: .; V gene: TRBV2; clone size: once; J gene: TRBJ2-5; CDR3 DNA: TGTGCCAGCATCGGGGGGCATGTCGGGGCCCAGTACTTC; CDR3 protein: CASIGGHVGAQYF
D gene: .; V gene: TRBV19; clone size: once; J gene: TRBJ1-1; CDR3 DNA: TGTGCCAGTAGTGAGCGGGGAGTCGGCACTGAAGCTTTCTTT; CDR3 protein: CASSERGVGTEAFF
D gene: .; V gene: TRBV5-1; clone size: .; J gene: TRBJ1-3; CDR3 DNA: TGCGCCAGCAGCTTGGCCGGGACGGCATTCTCTGGAAACACCATATATTTT; CDR3 protein: CASSLAGTAFSGNTIYF
D gene: .; V gene: TRBV12-3/TRBV12-4; clone size: once; J gene: TRBJ2-1; CDR3 DNA: TGTGCCAGCAGTGCCGGCTACAATGAGCAGTTCTTC; CDR3 protein: CASSAGYNEQFF
D gene: .; V gene: TRBV18; clone size: few; J gene: TRBJ2-6; CDR3 DNA: TGTGCCAGCTCAGGGTTTGAGGACCTCTCTGGGGCCAACGTCCTGACTTTC; CDR3 protein: CASSGFEDLSGANVLTF
D gene: .; V gene: TRBV7-2; clone size: once; J gene: TRBJ2-1; CDR3 DNA: TGTGCCAGCAGCCCCAGGTCTAGAAGTTACAATGAGCAGTTCTTC; CDR3 protein: CASSPRSRSYNEQFF
D gene: .; V gene: TRBV28; clone size: .; J gene: TRBJ1-2; CDR3 DNA: TGTGCCAGCAGGAACCCTTACAGGGCTAACTATGGCTACACCTTC; CDR3 protein: CASRNPYRANYGYTF